A selection of T cell receptor beta chains follows, all from one sample in a study of a mutant IDH1 vaccine in newly diagnosed glioma. Generated by immunoSEQ multiplex PCR, the TCRdb table keeps only in-frame clones and is missing some. The table has some 38,000 clones, under 80% seen once. The specimen comprised PBMCs, sampled from a glioma patient treated with radiotherapy, temozolomide or both. All receptors derive from a man aged 40-50 years with glioma. Some clones in this sample may be carry-over from other donors' samples. The CDR3 runs from the conserved cysteine through the conserved F or W. Each record gives: clone size, V gene, J gene, D gene, CDR3 protein, CDR3 DNA. The D gene is left open where the match is weak. Expanded clones are given a class, and other clones once, few, many or no size at all.

size: NA; V: TRBV30; J: TRBJ2-5; D: NA; CDR3: CAWSGGLQETQYF; DNA: TGTGCCTGGAGTGGGGGACTCCAAGAGACCCAGTACTTC
size: once; V: TRBV5-6; J: TRBJ1-6; D: NA; CDR3: CASSFIQGTHYNSPLHF; DNA: TGTGCCAGCAGCTTCATACAGGGAACCCACTATAATTCACCCCTCCACTTT
size: medium-sized; V: TRBV27; J: TRBJ2-5; D: TRBD2; CDR3: CASSSHLAGERETQYF; DNA: TGTGCCAGCAGTTCCCACCTAGCGGGGGAACGGGAGACCCAGTACTTC
size: NA; V: TRBV5-1; J: TRBJ2-5; D: TRBD2; CDR3: CASTRGGTQETQYF; DNA: TGCGCCAGCACCCGGGGGGGTACCCAAGAGACCCAGTACTTC
size: NA; V: TRBV9; J: TRBJ2-1; D: TRBD2; CDR3: CASRERGNSYNEQFF; DNA: TGTGCCAGCAGGGAGCGGGGGAACTCCTACAATGAGCAGTTCTTC
size: once; V: TRBV2; J: TRBJ2-3; D: NA; CDR3: CASSQQGTDTQYF; DNA: TGTGCCAGCAGCCAACAGGGCACAGATACGCAGTATTTT
size: NA; V: TRBV19; J: TRBJ1-1; D: NA; CDR3: CASSIDAALSGTEAFF; DNA: TGTGCCAGTAGTATCGACGCGGCCCTTTCGGGCACTGAAGCTTTCTTT
size: NA; V: TRBV4-2; J: TRBJ2-5; D: NA; CDR3: CASSQDWTAVGAGETQYF; DNA: TGTGCCAGCAGCCAAGATTGGACAGCTGTAGGGGCAGGAGAGACCCAGTACTTC
size: NA; V: TRBV7-2; J: TRBJ2-5; D: TRBD2; CDR3: CASSLGTSQETQYF; DNA: TGTGCCAGCAGCTTGGGGACTAGTCAAGAGACCCAGTACTTC
size: NA; V: TRBV7-9; J: TRBJ1-2; D: TRBD1; CDR3: CASSFLAGQGNGYTF; DNA: TGTGCCAGCAGTTTCCTAGCGGGACAGGGGAATGGCTACACCTTC
size: NA; V: TRBV27; J: TRBJ2-5; D: NA; CDR3: CASSLRGMETQYF; DNA: TGTGCCAGCAGCCTCAGGGGCATGGAGACCCAGTACTTC
size: once; V: TRBV7-2; J: TRBJ2-6; D: NA; CDR3: CASSRTGLGANVLTF; DNA: TGTGCCAGCAGCCGTACAGGCCTCGGGGCCAACGTCCTGACTTTC
size: NA; V: TRBV6-5; J: TRBJ2-7; D: NA; CDR3: CASSPLTRMSHEQYF; DNA: TGTGCCAGCAGTCCCCTCACGAGGATGTCCCACGAGCAGTACTTC
size: few; V: TRBV29-1; J: TRBJ1-1; D: NA; CDR3: CSVTGDGGRTEAFF; DNA: TGCAGCGTAACCGGCGACGGGGGCCGGACTGAAGCTTTCTTT
size: NA; V: TRBV5-4; J: TRBJ2-1; D: TRBD1; CDR3: CASSGGTGGYNEQFF; DNA: TGTGCCAGCAGCGGCGGGACAGGGGGGTACAATGAGCAGTTCTTC
size: NA; V: TRBV29-1; J: TRBJ1-2; D: NA; CDR3: CSVDVTETTNYGYTF; DNA: TGCAGCGTTGACGTGACAGAGACCACTAACTATGGCTACACCTTC
size: NA; V: TRBV7-9; J: TRBJ2-5; D: NA; CDR3: CASSLLAPQETQYF; DNA: TGTGCCAGCAGCTTATTGGCACCTCAAGAGACCCAGTACTTC
size: few; V: TRBV4-3; J: TRBJ1-2; D: TRBD1; CDR3: CASSQDGTGGFGYTF; DNA: TGCGCCAGCAGCCAAGACGGGACAGGGGGCTTCGGCTACACCTTC